This T cell receptor (beta chain) was found in a study of blood T cell repertoires in COVID-19. Overall study: Italy, Spain and the United States were the sources of the convalescent and acute COVID-19 samples. Nucleic acid was either cDNA or gDNA, and it came from T cells, B-cell-depleted T cells, or PBMCs.

The CDR3 is 14 residues long. Germline CDR1 is MNHEY and CDR2 is SVGAGI. V was clipped by 6 bases and J by 4 bases, with 12 bases between them. Original data processing: Amplification of reference gene primers was used by the study to estimate nucleated cell counts. Data came from immunoSEQ multiplex PCR; TCRdb stores just in-frame clones and leaves some out. The V and J calls and clone size were taken over from that table, and D and trimming were inferred from the DNA. The top ten hold about 15% of the sample, which has about 48,000 clones, over 75% seen once. This receptor was taken from a human donor in a cohort sampled during active COVID-19. The donor label of this sample is uncertain. Input material: peripheral blood. The chain carries TRBV6-5 and TRBJ1-4; a weak D match, TRBD1 (5 bases). For the CDR3, the DNA is TGTGCCAGCAGCCCGGGGGGGGGTAATGAAAAACTGTTTTTT. This encodes CASSPGGGNEKLFF.